Below are 24 T cell receptor beta chains sequenced from a single sample in a study of early T cells in non-severe SARS-CoV-2 infection (dated by TCRdb to the early 2020s). The library relied on 5' RACE. Sequencing relied on a NextSeq 500. TCRdb took the public reads, trimmed them with fastp at Q25, ran MiXCR for clone calling and kept in-frame beta chains. Identical CDR3 protein sequences are pooled into one entry, listed with their most common genes and DNA. In this sample the table shows about 44,000 distinct CDR3 sequences, 10% to 15% of which occur a single time. Clones ranked in the top ten supply roughly 15% of the sample. Specimen: whole blood. The source of these receptors is an adult who was a healthcare worker with PCR-confirmed SARS-CoV-2 infection or an uninfected control (not recorded which).

This clonotype was seen repeatedly, ten times or more. The chain couples TRBV24-1 to TRBJ1-2; D gene uncertain. The CDR3 consists of 11 residues. Germline-derived CDR1 and CDR2 are KGHDR and SFDVKD. Trimming shortened V by 3 bases and J by 8 bases, and 6 bases separated the two germline ends. CDR3 in amino acids: CATSDALGYTF. The CDR3 DNA follows: TGTGCCACCAGTGATGCACTCGGCTACACCTTC.

The gene calls are TRBV6-6 and TRBJ1-4; D not resolved. V was clipped by 8 bases and J by 8 bases, with 24 bases between them. The CDR3 runs 16 residues. Per the germline V gene, CDR1 is MNHNY and CDR2 is SVGAGI (reference sequence). DNA of the CDR3: TGTGCCAGCTGGTACGATGGGCTGTCAACAAGAGAAAAACTGTTTTTT. Protein: CASWYDGLSTREKLFF.

Comments on this clonotype: This may stem from a read error, because a much larger clone lies one nucleotide away. The gene calls are TRBV6-2 or TRBV6-3 and TRBJ2-1; maybe TRBD2 (5 bases). The CDR3 sequence is 16 residues long. The germline CDR1 and CDR2 sequences are MNHEY and SVGEGT. Trimming cost V 1 base and J 3 bases, with 13 bases left between them. The CDR3 nucleotides are TGTGCCAGCAGTTACTGGGGTAGCGACATCTACAATGAGCAGTTCTTC. Its translation is CASSYWGSDIYNEQFF.

J is TRBJ2-1 and V is TRBV4-3; no definite D call. V was trimmed by 6 bases and J by 7 bases, leaving 16 bases between them. This CDR3 is built from 14 residues. Looked up from germline, CDR1 is LGHNA and CDR2 is YSLEER. CDR3 nucleotide sequence: TGCGCCAGCAGTGGCGTGGTGGGGTGGAATGAGCAGTTCTTC. Its protein is CASSGVVGWNEQFF.

This clonotype was detected only a few times. This chain uses TRBV7-9 with TRBJ1-2, with D uncertain. V dropped 1 base and J dropped 2 bases, with 11 bases sitting between them. CDR1 is SEHNR, CDR2 FQNEAQ, per germline (reference sequence). The CDR3 has 15 residues. The CDR3: CASSLGLVRNYGYTF. The CDR3 nucleotides are TGTGCCAGCAGCTTAGGTTTGGTACGGAACTATGGCTACACCTTC. Complete variable domain (other parts from reference TRBV7-9 and TRBJ1-2): DTGVSQNPRHKITKRGQNVTFRCDPISEHNRLYWYRQTLGQGPEFLTYFQNEAQLEKSRLLSDRFSAERPKGSFSTLEIQRTEQGDSAMYLCASSLGLVRNYGYTFGSGTRLTVV.

The chain uses TRBV5-1 and TRBJ1-1; 7 bases are shared with TRBD1. This CDR3 has 14 residues. Germline V lookup: CDR1 SGHRS, CDR2 YFSETQ. After removal of 0 bases from V and 6 bases from J, the junction contained 5 bases not matched to a gene. DNA for the CDR3: TGCGCCAGCAGCTTGGATGCAGGGGGATCTGAAGCTTTCTTT. Translated, it gives CASSLDAGGSEAFF. Filled out from reference TRBV5-1 and TRBJ1-1, the complete variable domain reads KAGVTQTPRYLIKTRGQQVTLSCSPISGHRSVSWYQQTPGQGLQFLFEYFSETQRNKGNFPGRFSGRQFSNSRSEMNVSTLELGDSALYLCASSLDAGGSEAFFGQGTRLTVV.

This clonotype was counted at least ten times. This chain connects TRBV7-2 to TRBJ2-7; D call uncertain. Germline V lookup: CDR1 SGHTA, CDR2 FQGNSA. The CDR3 is 12 residues long. V lost 5 bases to trimming and J lost 1 base, with 6 bases between them. CDR3 sequence reads: CASSRRSYEQYF. CDR3 DNA: TGTGCCAGCAGCCGCCGATCCTACGAGCAGTACTTC.

The chain links TRBV5-1 to TRBJ1-1; D perhaps matches TRBD1 (5 bases). V gave up 1 base and J gave up 6 bases, with 16 bases separating them. Germline assignment: CDR1 SGHRS and CDR2 YFSETQ. This CDR3 is built from 15 residues. This chain's CDR3 is CASSLLRGRVAEAFF. Here the CDR3 DNA reads TGCGCCAGCAGCTTGCTTAGGGGTAGGGTGGCTGAAGCTTTCTTT. The full variable domain, completed using reference TRBV5-1 and TRBJ1-1, is KAGVTQTPRYLIKTRGQQVTLSCSPISGHRSVSWYQQTPGQGLQFLFEYFSETQRNKGNFPGRFSGRQFSNSRSEMNVSTLELGDSALYLCASSLLRGRVAEAFFGQGTRLTVV.

This clonotype was recorded at least ten times. The genes are TRBV20-1 and TRBJ2-2, with 7 positions matching TRBD2. The CDR3 length is 15 residues. Germline V lookup: CDR1 DFQATT, CDR2 SNEGSKA (reference sequence). The ends lost 7 bases at V and 4 bases at J; junction bases unmatched: 12. The CDR3 DNA reads as TGCAGTGTAATCTCAGCGGGGTCACCCACCGGGGAGCTGTTTTTT. Its translation is CSVISAGSPTGELFF.

This clonotype was seen repeatedly, ten times or more. The chain uses TRBV7-3 and TRBJ2-2; D possibly corresponds to TRBD1 (6 bases). V gave up 5 bases and J gave up 7 bases, with 20 bases separating them. Germline V gives CDR1 SGHTA, CDR2 FQGTGA. The CDR3 spans 16 residues. CDR3 bases: TGTGCCAGCAGCCTAGAGAGAAAGACAGGCATCGGGGAGCTGTTTTTT. Protein product: CASSLERKTGIGELFF.

In regard to this clonotype: The junction and the germline gene differ at one end; a read error may be behind it. The chain uses TRBV6-2 or TRBV6-3 and TRBJ2-2; possibly TRBD1 for D (7 bases). This CDR3 region has 14 residues. Germline lookup yields CDR1 MNHEY and CDR2 SVGEGT. The CDR3 loop reads CAIGGTENPGELFF. The CDR3 coding sequence is TGTGCCATCGGAGGGACAGAGAACCCCGGGGAGCTGTTTTTT.

This clonotype was observed at least ten times. V usage is TRBV11-3 and J usage is TRBJ2-3, with 7 bases fitting TRBD2. The CDR3 consists of 15 residues. After removal of 6 bases from V and 2 bases from J, the junction contained 8 bases not matched to a gene. CDR1 is SGHNT and CDR2 is YENEEA in the germline V gene. CDR3 amino acids: CASSTGGSLTDTQYF. The CDR3 region has the DNA TGTGCCAGCAGTACCGGGGGGAGTCTCACAGATACGCAGTATTTT.

At least ten counts were recorded for this clonotype. This chain uses TRBV6-6 with TRBJ2-5; a possible D gene is TRBD2 (6 bases). Trimming removed 7 bases at V and 5 bases at J, with 17 bases between. This CDR3 contains 14 residues. The germline V gene encodes CDR1 MNHNY and CDR2 SVGAGI (reference sequence). The CDR3 DNA sequence: TGTGCCAGCACCGGAGCGGGCCCGGTTGAGACCCAGTACTTC. Its translation is CASTGAGPVETQYF.

This clonotype turned up a few times. The chain combines TRBV6-2 or TRBV6-3 with TRBJ2-1; 7 bases match TRBD2. The CDR3 length is 12 residues. V was pared by 9 bases and J by 6 bases, with 5 bases of the junction left unmatched. The germline gives CDR1 MNHEY, CDR2 SVGEGT. CDR3 in DNA: TGTGCCAGTGGGACTACCGGCAATGAGCAGTTCTTC. Its translation is CASGTTGNEQFF.

This clonotype was observed a handful of times. The rearrangement uses TRBV28 and TRBJ2-5, with D possibly being TRBD2 (5 bases). Per germline, CDR1 MDHEN and CDR2 SYDVKM. This CDR3 is built from 11 residues. CDR3 protein: CATGYQETQYF. In nucleotides, the CDR3 is TGTGCGACGGGGTACCAAGAGACCCAGTACTTC.

The chain employs TRBV2 and TRBJ1-4, with TRBD1 identical over 10 bases. Germline V CDR1 and CDR2: SNHLY, FYNNEI. The CDR3 runs 16 residues. J was trimmed by 8 bases and V by 6 bases; bases with no gene match: 12. CDR3 nucleotide sequence: TGTGCCAGCAGGAGGAGGGACAGGGGCTGGGGCGAAAAACTGTTTTTT. Its translation: CASRRRDRGWGEKLFF.

This clonotype was seen just once. The V call is TRBV29-1, the J call TRBJ2-3; D is unresolved. The V and J ends lost 4 bases and 2 bases respectively, with 16 bases between them. This CDR3 has 15 amino acids. Germline V gene sequence: CDR1 SQVTM, CDR2 ANQGSEA. The CDR3 loop is CSVGVRALTTDTQYF. The CDR3 bases are TGCAGCGTTGGGGTACGAGCGTTAACCACAGATACGCAGTATTTT.

In this sample, this clonotype turned up many times. The CDR3 nucleotides are TGTGCCAGCAGAAAAGACACCTTAAACACCTACGAGCAGTACTTC. Translation gives CASRKDTLNTYEQYF. The chain is built from TRBV12-3 or TRBV12-4 and TRBJ2-7; D is unresolved. Deletions cut 6 bases from V and 2 bases from J, with 17 bases between. There are 15 residues in the CDR3.

This clonotype came up a few times. The chain combines TRBV27 with TRBJ2-2; tentatively, D is TRBD2 (5 bases). V shed 9 bases and J shed 7 bases, with 21 bases lying between them. CDR1 is MNHEY and CDR2 is SMNVEV in the germline V gene (reference sequence). The CDR3 contains 15 residues. CDR3 DNA sequence: TGTGCCAGTTGGTCGGTCGGACTTGGAATCGGGGAGCTGTTTTTT. It codes for CASWSVGLGIGELFF.

This clonotype was picked up many times. This chain links TRBV6-6 with TRBJ2-1, with 7 bases fitting TRBD1. Germline V gene data show CDR1 as MNHNY and CDR2 as SVGAGI (reference sequence). The CDR3 runs 17 residues. V lost 0 bases to trimming and J lost 5 bases; unmatched junction nucleotides: 10. CDR3 loop: CASSYSISGQVDNEQFF. The CDR3, as DNA: TGTGCCAGCAGTTACTCGATATCAGGACAGGTGGACAATGAGCAGTTCTTC.

This clonotype was seen more than once but under ten times. The gene calls are TRBV7-9 and TRBJ2-7, with D possibly TRBD1 on 5 matching bases. This CDR3 region has 15 residues. V was cut by 4 bases and J by 2 bases, with 15 bases left in between. Germline values: CDR1 SEHNR, CDR2 FQNEAQ (reference sequence). The CDR3 bases are TGTGCCAGCAGCTCCTCGACAGCCGGACCCTACGAGCAGTACTTC. It codes for CASSSSTAGPYEQYF. Full variable domain (rest looked up from reference TRBV7-9 and TRBJ2-7): DTGVSQNPRHKITKRGQNVTFRCDPISEHNRLYWYRQTLGQGPEFLTYFQNEAQLEKSRLLSDRFSAERPKGSFSTLEIQRTEQGDSAMYLCASSSSTAGPYEQYFGPGTRLTVT.

This clonotype came up many times. The chain has TRBV15 and TRBJ2-5; perhaps TRBD2 as D (5 bases). Germline V lookup: CDR1 LNHNV, CDR2 YYDKDF (reference sequence). Trimming stripped 1 base from V and 4 bases from J, with 13 bases between. The CDR3 extends over 15 amino acids. CDR3 sequence: CATSRVRGSGETQYF. As DNA, the CDR3 is TGTGCCACCAGCAGAGTTCGGGGTTCGGGAGAGACCCAGTACTTC.

The chain is built from TRBV4-1 and TRBJ2-7, with a weak D call TRBD1 (6 bases). Germline-derived CDR1 and CDR2 are MGHRA and YSYEKL. This CDR3 spans 15 amino acids. Trimming took 6 bases from V and 0 from J, leaving 15 bases between them. CDR3 protein: CASRKIGGSSYEQYF. DNA of the CDR3: TGCGCCAGCAGGAAAATAGGGGGAAGCTCCTACGAGCAGTACTTC.

This clonotype was counted between two and nine times. The chain couples TRBV29-1 to TRBJ2-5; the D call may be TRBD1 or TRBD2 (5 bases each). V was cut by 4 bases and J by 5 bases, with 23 bases left in between. The CDR3 contains 16 residues. Germline V gives CDR1 SQVTM, CDR2 ANQGSEA. The CDR3 here is CSVVGPSGLGRETQYF. For the CDR3, the DNA is TGCAGCGTTGTGGGACCCTCTGGATTAGGACGGGAGACCCAGTACTTC.